This TCR beta chain comes out of a study of T cells in Graves' hyperthyroidism and ophthalmopathy. Study summary: Peripheral blood was collected at initial diagnosis, before any treatment.

Authors of the study amplified TCR beta CDR3 regions from RNA transcripts. During a first-round RT-PCR of the TCR CDR3, the HTBI primer set was used. TCRdb recomputed calls from the multiplex PCR reads with MiXCR, one row per CDR3 protein. The sample shows roughly 580,000 distinct CDR3 sequences, approximately 15% of them seen only once. Germline V gene data show CDR1 as LGHDT and CDR2 as YNNKEL (reference sequence). The V segment lost 5 bases and the J segment 5 bases; nucleotides outside the gene matches: 9. The CDR3 has 15 residues. This clonotype was observed many times. The antigen is undetermined. General study results and limits: Most thyroid clonotypes expanded above 0.001 were also detected in blood.

Before ophthalmopathy appeared, progressors gave blood at initial hyperthyroidism diagnosis. PBMCs were collected from an approximately 10 ml volume of fresh peripheral blood. This chain joins TRBV3-1 and TRBJ1-1; TRBD1 aligns across 9 bases. The sequenced material came from blood. This TCR was sampled from a woman aged 25 to 39 with Graves' hyperthyroidism that later progressed to Graves' ophthalmopathy. The DNA for the CDR3 is TGTGCCAGCAGCATAGCCCGACAGGGGGAAACTGAAGCTTTCTTT. Amino acids: CASSIARQGETEAFF.